These 2 T cell receptor beta chains were all obtained from the same sample, sequenced in a study of identical twins. Via MiXCR, TCRdb re-called the 5' RACE reads, giving one row per CDR3 protein. Of some 660,000 distinct CDR3 sequences detected, over 8.5% appear once; the ten largest clones hold roughly 0.9%. This same sample was also taken into another study, of yellow fever vaccine responses in identical twins.

The specimen sequenced was PBMCs. Receptors originate from a woman under 30 in good health.

This clonotype occurred many times. The chain carries TRBV14 and TRBJ2-1; D call uncertain. Germline V gives CDR1 SGHDN, CDR2 FVKESK. The V end was cut by 4 bases, the J end by 0 bases, with 13 bases between. The CDR3 runs 16 residues. The CDR3 loop is CASSPPPGGSYNEQFF. CDR3 DNA sequence: TGTGCCAGCAGCCCCCCTCCGGGTGGCTCCTACAATGAGCAGTTCTTC.

CDR3: CASSSSGQGNEQFF. CDR3 nucleotides: TGTGCCAGCAGCTCATCAGGACAGGGGAATGAGCAGTTCTTC. V usage is TRBV7-9 and J usage is TRBJ2-1; 9 bases agree with TRBD1. The CDR3 is 14 residues long. V trimming: 4 bases; J trimming: 7 bases; junction bases outside the gene matches: 5. The germline gives CDR1 SEHNR, CDR2 FQNEAQ (reference sequence).